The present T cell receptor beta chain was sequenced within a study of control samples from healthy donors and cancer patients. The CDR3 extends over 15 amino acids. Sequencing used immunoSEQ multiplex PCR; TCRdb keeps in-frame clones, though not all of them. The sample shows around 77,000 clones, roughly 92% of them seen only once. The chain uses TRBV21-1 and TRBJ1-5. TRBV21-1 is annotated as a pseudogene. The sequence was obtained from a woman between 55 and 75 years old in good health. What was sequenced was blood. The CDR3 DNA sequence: TGTGCCAGCAGCGGCCACTTTAATAGCAATCAGCCCCAGCATTTT. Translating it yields CASSGHFNSNQPQHF.